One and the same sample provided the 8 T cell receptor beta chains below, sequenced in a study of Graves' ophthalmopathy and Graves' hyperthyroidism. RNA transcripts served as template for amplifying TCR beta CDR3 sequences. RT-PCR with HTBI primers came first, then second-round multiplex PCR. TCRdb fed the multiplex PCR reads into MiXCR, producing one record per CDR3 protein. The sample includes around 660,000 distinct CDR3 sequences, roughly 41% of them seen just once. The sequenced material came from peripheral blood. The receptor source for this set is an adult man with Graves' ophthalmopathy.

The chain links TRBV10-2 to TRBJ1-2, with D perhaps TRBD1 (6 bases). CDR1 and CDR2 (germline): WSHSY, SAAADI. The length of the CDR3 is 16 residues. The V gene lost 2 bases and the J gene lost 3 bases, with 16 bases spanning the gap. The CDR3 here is CASSETGQGTYYGYTF. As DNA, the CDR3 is TGCGCCAGCAGTGAGACAGGGCAGGGGACGTACTATGGCTACACCTTC.

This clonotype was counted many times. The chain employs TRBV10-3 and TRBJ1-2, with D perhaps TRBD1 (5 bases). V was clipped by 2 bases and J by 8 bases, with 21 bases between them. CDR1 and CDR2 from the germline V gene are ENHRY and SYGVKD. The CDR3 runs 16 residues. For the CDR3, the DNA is TGTGCCATCAGTGAGATCCGGGGGACCGGAGGGGTGGGCTACACCTTC. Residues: CAISEIRGTGGVGYTF.

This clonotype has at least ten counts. The CDR3 loop is CAISPPGGRYEQYF. CDR3 sequence (DNA): TGTGCCATCAGTCCCCCAGGGGGTAGGTACGAGCAGTACTTC. The chain joins TRBV10-3 to TRBJ2-7; TRBD1 matches at 7 bases. V shed 5 bases and J 4 bases; nucleotides not matched to a gene: 8. The germline gives CDR1 ENHRY, CDR2 SYGVKD. The length of the CDR3 is 14 residues.

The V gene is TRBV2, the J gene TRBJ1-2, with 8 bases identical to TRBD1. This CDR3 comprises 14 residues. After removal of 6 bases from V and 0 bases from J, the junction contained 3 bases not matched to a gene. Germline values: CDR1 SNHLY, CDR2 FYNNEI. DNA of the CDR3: TGTGCCAGCAGGACACAGGGGGCTAACTATGGCTACACCTTC. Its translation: CASRTQGANYGYTF.

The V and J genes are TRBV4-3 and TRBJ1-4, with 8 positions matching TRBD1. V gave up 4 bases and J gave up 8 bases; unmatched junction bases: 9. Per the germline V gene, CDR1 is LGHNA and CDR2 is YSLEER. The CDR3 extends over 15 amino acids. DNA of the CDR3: TGCGCCAGCAGCCCAGCCAGGACAGGGCCAGAAAAACTGTTTTTT. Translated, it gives CASSPARTGPEKLFF.

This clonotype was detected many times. This chain's CDR3 is CASSFTGQGDNSPLHF. For the CDR3, the DNA is TGCGCCAGCAGCTTTACCGGACAGGGAGATAATTCACCCCTCCACTTT. This sequence joins TRBV5-1 and TRBJ1-6; TRBD1 agrees at 8 bases. This CDR3 is 16 amino acids long. The V gene end was trimmed by 2 bases and the J gene end by 5 bases; junction bases not matched to a gene: 6. Germline V gene lookup returns CDR1 SGHRS and CDR2 YFSETQ. Full variable domain (missing parts from reference TRBV5-1 and TRBJ1-6): KAGVTQTPRYLIKTRGQQVTLSCSPISGHRSVSWYQQTPGQGLQFLFEYFSETQRNKGNFPGRFSGRQFSNSRSEMNVSTLELGDSALYLCASSFTGQGDNSPLHFGNGTRLTVT.

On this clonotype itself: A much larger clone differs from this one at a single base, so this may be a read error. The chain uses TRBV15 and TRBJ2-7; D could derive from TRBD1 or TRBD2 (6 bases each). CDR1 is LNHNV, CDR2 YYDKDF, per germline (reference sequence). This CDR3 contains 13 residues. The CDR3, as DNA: TGTGCCAGCAGCGTTACAGGGCGGGGCGAGCGGTACTTC. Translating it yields CASSVTGRGERYF.

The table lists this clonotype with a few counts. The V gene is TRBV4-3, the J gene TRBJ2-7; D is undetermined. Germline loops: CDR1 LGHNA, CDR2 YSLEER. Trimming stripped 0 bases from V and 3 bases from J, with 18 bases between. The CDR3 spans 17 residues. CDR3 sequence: CASSQEGPSVQNYEQYF. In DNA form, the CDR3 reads TGCGCCAGCAGCCAAGAAGGCCCGTCGGTACAGAACTACGAGCAGTACTTC.